These T cell receptor beta chains were read from a single sample in a study of STAT5B mutations in CD4+ large granular lymphocyte leukemia. The protocol was immunoSEQ multiplex PCR, while the TCRdb copy is restricted to in-frame clones and leaves out a portion. In the table there are 30,000 to 40,000 clones, about four fifths of which are singletons. The sequenced material came from CD4+ T cells from blood buffy coats. These receptors originate from a human donor in good health. The conserved cysteine and the conserved F or W are not part of the CDR3 here.

J: TRBJ1-2
V: TRBV19
CDR3: ASSPGQAAGRYT

J: TRBJ1-4
V: TRBV27
CDR3: ASRRGNEKLF

J: TRBJ2-5
V: TRBV9
CDR3: ASSVTGLGTGTQY

J: TRBJ2-1
V: TRBV6-7
CDR3: ASRALAGRYNEQF

J: TRBJ2-3
V: TRBV7-3
CDR3: ASSRPGVTDTQY

J: TRBJ2-7
V: TRBV27
CDR3: ASRTRHYEQY

J: TRBJ2-5
V: TRBV25-1
CDR3: ASSASDRLNLETQY

J: TRBJ1-2
V: TRBV5-1
CDR3: ASSLDGEGGYT

J: TRBJ2-3
V: TRBV21-1
CDR3: ASSLTSGRGDTQY

J: TRBJ1-4
V: TRBV6-1
CDR3: ASSFSGTNEKLF

J: TRBJ1-2
V: TRBV6-6
CDR3: ASKRDSFNYGYT

J: TRBJ2-3
V: TRBV5-4
CDR3: ASSLAGTSGGPDTQY

J: TRBJ2-1
V: TRBV9
CDR3: ASSVGTSTYNEQF

J: TRBJ2-1
V: TRBV27
CDR3: ASSLSFGTSVYNEQF

J: TRBJ1-2
V: TRBV7-2
CDR3: ASSLDSRQGGGYT

J: TRBJ1-3
V: TRBV19
CDR3: ASSIDGPSSGNTIY

J: TRBJ1-2
V: TRBV15
CDR3: ATSRARRPDYGYT

J: TRBJ2-1
V: TRBV6-1
CDR3: ASSDPVDEQF

J: TRBJ2-1
V: TRBV5-6
CDR3: ASSWDLDGEQF

J: TRBJ1-3
V: TRBV6-4
CDR3: ASSDRGGARGNTIY

J: TRBJ2-7
V: TRBV4-1
CDR3: ASSQDTVLSYEQY

J: TRBJ1-5
V: TRBV10-3
CDR3: AISRDRGWDSNQPQH

J: TRBJ2-3
V: TRBV29-1
CDR3: SVRVNTDTQY

J: TRBJ2-3
V: TRBV7-8
CDR3: ASQTGGGADTQY

J: TRBJ1-1
V: TRBV18
CDR3: ASSRRQGLNTEAF

J: TRBJ1-4
V: TRBV5-1
CDR3: ASSLGVGQRNEKLF